Presented here are 14 T cell receptor beta chains from one specimen sequenced in a study of T cells in localized non-small cell lung cancer. Data came from immunoSEQ multiplex PCR; TCRdb stores just in-frame clones and leaves some out. The table includes some 9,500 clones, less than 95% detected once. The source was peripheral blood, collected before any cancer treatment. The source is a male donor aged 60 or over with stage III squamous cell lung carcinoma.

The chain combines TRBV28 with TRBJ2-5, with 14 bases matching TRBD2. In germline, CDR1 is MDHEN, CDR2 SYDVKM. This CDR3 contains 15 residues. V lost 5 bases, J lost 5 bases, and 4 bases stayed unmatched. CDR3 nucleotides: TGTGCCAGCAGTCACCGGACTAGCGGGGGGGAGACCCAGTACTTC. Protein sequence: CASSHRTSGGETQYF.

The chain couples TRBV5-5 to TRBJ2-7; D not certain. The CDR3 runs 15 residues. V lost 4 bases and J lost 2, with 16 bases in between. Germline V CDR1 and CDR2: SGHKS, YYEKEE (reference sequence). This CDR3 is CASSPPIRQAYEQYF. In nucleotides, the CDR3 is TGTGCCAGCAGCCCGCCGATACGGCAAGCCTACGAGCAGTACTTC.

This chain uses TRBV7-3 with TRBJ2-7, with 9 bases that match TRBD2. V dropped 5 bases and J dropped 2; count of bases not matched to a gene: 7. This CDR3 spans 15 amino acids. CDR1 and CDR2 (germline): SGHTA, FQGTGA. CDR3 loop: CASSERASGTYEQYF. The DNA of the CDR3 is TGTGCCAGCAGCGAAAGGGCTAGCGGGACCTACGAGCAGTACTTC.

The chain is built from TRBV27 and TRBJ2-3; TRBD2 matches at 8 bases. The trim removed 8 bases at V and 4 bases at J, leaving 14 bases unmatched. The CDR3 sequence is 16 residues long. Germline CDR1 MNHEY, CDR2 SMNVEV (reference sequence). CDR3 nucleotides: TGTGCCAGCGGGCGCCTCTCGGGACTAGTACCAGATACGCAGTATTTT. It specifies CASGRLSGLVPDTQYF.

The chain carries TRBV6-6 and TRBJ2-3; 8 bases are a match to TRBD1. The length of the CDR3 is 16 residues. The V gene's germline CDR1 is MNHNY and CDR2 SVGAGI (reference sequence). The V and J ends lost 7 bases and 2 bases, in that order; junction bases with no gene match: 11. The CDR3: CASTLKGQGITDTQYF. The CDR3 DNA follows: TGTGCCAGCACCCTTAAAGGACAGGGCATCACAGATACGCAGTATTTT.

The chain combines TRBV10-1 with TRBJ2-7; TRBD1 agrees at 8 bases. J was trimmed by 2 bases and V by 4 bases; bases with no gene match: 4. Germline CDR1 reads WNHNN; CDR2 reads SYGVQD (reference sequence). This CDR3 is built from 14 residues. The CDR3 reads CASSGQGPPYEQYF. In DNA form, the CDR3 reads TGCGCCAGCAGTGGACAGGGGCCGCCCTACGAGCAGTACTTC.

The V and J genes are TRBV4-1 and TRBJ2-7, with TRBD1 matching over 8 bases. After removal of 3 bases from V and 8 bases from J, the junction contained 6 bases not matched to a gene. Per the germline V gene, CDR1 is MGHRA and CDR2 is YSYEKL. The CDR3 runs 13 residues. The CDR3 loop reads CASSHQQGGQQYF. In DNA form, the CDR3 reads TGCGCCAGCAGCCATCAACAGGGGGGCCAGCAGTACTTC.

The chain links TRBV9 to TRBJ2-2, with D perhaps TRBD1 or TRBD2 (5 bases each). The germline V gene encodes CDR1 SGDLS and CDR2 YYNGEE. The V end lost 0 bases, the J end lost 8 bases, and 14 bases lay between the germline ends. The CDR3 runs 15 residues. The CDR3 sequence is CASSVASWGPGELFF. For the CDR3, the DNA is TGTGCCAGCAGCGTAGCGTCTTGGGGACCGGGGGAGCTGTTTTTT.

This sequence joins TRBV4-1 and TRBJ2-7, with TRBD2 identical over 9 bases. V trimming: 0 bases; J trimming: 3 bases; junction bases outside the gene matches: 6. Germline V lookup: CDR1 MGHRA, CDR2 YSYEKL. The CDR3 covers 16 residues. CDR3 bases: TGCGCCAGCAGCCAAGAGGACAAGCGGGGGGTCTACGAGCAGTACTTC. As protein: CASSQEDKRGVYEQYF.

This chain joins TRBV6-5 and TRBJ1-2, with D maybe TRBD1 (5 bases). The CDR3 totals 15 residues. The V gene's germline CDR1 is MNHEY and CDR2 SVGAGI. V was pared by 5 bases and J by 7 bases, with 20 bases between. This chain's CDR3 is CASSLTQGDGRGYTF. CDR3 coding DNA: TGTGCCAGCAGTCTAACCCAGGGTGACGGGCGTGGCTACACCTTC.

The chain employs TRBV9 and TRBJ1-2; possible D gene TRBD1, 6 bases. The CDR3 runs 15 residues. CDR1 and CDR2 (germline): SGDLS, YYNGEE. V lost 4 bases and J 5 bases, leaving 18 bases between the germline ends. DNA for the CDR3: TGTGCCAGCAGCAGCTCTCGGACAGTTAAGTATGGCTACACCTTC. Translation: CASSSSRTVKYGYTF.

The chain joins TRBV6-1 to TRBJ1-1, with D maybe TRBD1 (5 bases). The CDR3 contains 14 residues. From germline, CDR1 is MNHNS and CDR2 SASEGT. V gave up 1 base and J gave up 2 bases, with 8 bases separating them. The CDR3 DNA is TGTGCCAGCAGTGAAGGGGGCGGTAACACTGAAGCTTTCTTT. It translates to CASSEGGGNTEAFF.

Only one count was recorded for this clone. This chain joins TRBV4-2 and TRBJ2-7; tentatively, D is TRBD1 (6 bases). The CDR3 has 16 residues. The V gene lost 2 bases and the J gene lost 6 bases, with 20 bases spanning the gap. Germline assignment: CDR1 LGHNA and CDR2 YNFKEQ. CDR3 protein: CASSQRDPSQGLEQYF. The CDR3 nucleotides read TGTGCCAGCAGCCAACGTGACCCCTCCCAGGGGCTCGAGCAGTACTTC.

The V gene is TRBV7-3, the J gene TRBJ2-3; 8 positions agree with TRBD2. V lost 6 bases to trimming and J lost 4 bases; unmatched junction nucleotides: 6. Germline V gene lookup returns CDR1 SGHTA and CDR2 FQGTGA. The CDR3 contains 14 residues. CDR3 sequence (DNA): TGTGCCAGCAGTTCTCGGGGGGGCCCAGATACGCAGTATTTT. This encodes CASSSRGGPDTQYF.